This entry describes one T cell receptor (beta chain). The data belong to a study of blood T cell repertoires in COVID-19. On the study more broadly: The cDNA or gDNA used as material had been derived from T cells, B-cell-depleted T cells, or PBMCs.

The CDR3 sequence is 18 residues long. Assay: immunoSEQ multiplex PCR; the TCRdb copy retains only in-frame clones and omits some. The sample has 300,000 to 400,000 clones; approximately 90% are singletons. Participants came from fewer than 25 US areas, aged about 18 to 90 years. Categorization into cohorts depended on clinical history that participants reported. The rearrangement uses TRBV21-1 and TRBJ1-4; the table names TRBD1, a call not compared with the DNA. TRBV21-1 is assigned pseudogene status. This TCR derives from a woman aged 25-40 years with acute COVID-19. Sequenced sample: PBMCs or T cells enriched from blood (not recorded which). The CDR3 nucleotides read TGTGCCAGCAGCAAAGAGATAGGGGTCCTTTACCCTAATGAAAAACTGTTTTTT. Its translation is CASSKEIGVLYPNEKLFF.